The rows below give T cell receptor beta chains drawn from one sample of a study of human T cells and chemical hapten exposure. TCRdb re-called the RACE reads through MiXCR, storing one row per CDR3 protein. The profile shows 75,000 to 90,000 distinct CDR3 sequences, 10% of them singletons. Sequencing was performed on whole blood, taken in connection with sensitization to the hapten diphenylcyclopropenone (DPC). These receptors all stem from a woman between 50 and 59 years old with alopecia areata. Some clones in this sample may be carry-over from other donors' samples. CDR3s leave out the opening cysteine and the closing phenylalanine or tryptophan.

J gene,V gene,CDR3 protein
TRBJ2-7,TRBV19,ASSTPRTSAVTYEQY
TRBJ2-3,TRBV6-2/TRBV6-3,ASSYSTGVWDTQY
TRBJ2-1,TRBV11-2,ASSLDANWDEQF
TRBJ2-7,TRBV5-1,ASSSIAGGQGEQY
TRBJ1-5,TRBV7-2,ASSFRDRLGYQPQH
TRBJ2-7,TRBV5-1,ASSLSSSGMQGYEQY
TRBJ1-2,TRBV28,ASSSGAEIAGYT
TRBJ1-2,TRBV12-3/TRBV12-4,ASSPDVIGPMDGYT
TRBJ2-2,TRBV2,ASSGILAGGSGGELF
TRBJ2-5,TRBV18,ASSPRLAGEETQY
TRBJ1-1,TRBV18,ASSPGGGSTEAF
TRBJ2-1,TRBV7-3,ASSLNPGTPHNEQF
TRBJ2-7,TRBV6-5,ASRKPSSYEQY
TRBJ2-3,TRBV29-1,SVEGTGVMDTQY
TRBJ2-1,TRBV28,ASSFGRINEQF
TRBJ2-1,TRBV6-5,ASRQAVGSSYNEQF
TRBJ2-3,TRBV9,ASSVQAPPTDTQY
TRBJ2-7,TRBV28,ASSPPLYEQY
TRBJ1-2,TRBV29-1,SVENSGYT
TRBJ2-3,TRBV11-3,ASSSSGLAGATDTQY
TRBJ1-5,TRBV7-9,ASSGRDSRNQPQH
TRBJ2-7,TRBV6-5,ASSYLSGTSVYEQY
TRBJ2-3,TRBV24-1,ATSGRGSTDTQY
TRBJ2-1,TRBV6-2/TRBV6-3,ASSYSRAGPPYNEQF
TRBJ2-1,TRBV5-1,ASSLLGQAGTYNEQF
TRBJ2-5,TRBV5-5,ASSSTSGRQETQY
TRBJ2-7,TRBV29-1,SVEGDSSYEQY
TRBJ1-1,TRBV5-1,ASSLLSLNTEAF
TRBJ2-3,TRBV7-9,ASSPSGATDTQY
TRBJ2-4,TRBV18,ASSPGTGGNIQY
TRBJ2-7,TRBV5-1,ASSLGTSGREHEQY
TRBJ2-7,TRBV12-3/TRBV12-4,ASSRGQYEQY
TRBJ2-7,TRBV18,ASSRAYEQY
TRBJ2-7,TRBV7-2,ASSGDYRYEQY
TRBJ1-6,TRBV20-1,SARAMDV
TRBJ1-3,TRBV29-1,SVEGGQLPTIY
TRBJ2-5,TRBV29-1,SVARGANQETQY
TRBJ2-7,TRBV9,ASSVAGSWNEQY
TRBJ2-5,TRBV6-2/TRBV6-3,ASSPSTGETQY
TRBJ1-2,TRBV10-3,AISEPRTGGYGYT